This T cell receptor beta chain was obtained from a study of vaccination and CD4 T cells after COVID-19. Study details: Collection of post-vaccine samples followed dose two by a median around 70 days, spanning a range of 14 to 241. Stimuli were overlapping spike peptide pools of SARS-CoV-2 and three common cold coronaviruses (HCoV-NL63, HCoV-OC43, HCoV-229E).

The Oncomine TCR Beta short-read assay sequenced DNA from cultured CD4+ T cells. Each CDR3 protein is one row after TCRdb ran MiXCR on the PCR reads. Of about 21,000 distinct CDR3 sequences detected, approximately 50% appear once; the ten largest clones hold around 9%. Treatment indicated: 10-day PBMC culture with coronavirus spike peptide pools or control peptides (ViraFEST assay). Alongside approximately 10 IU/ml IL-2 and about 10 ug/ml peptide pools, PBMCs were cultured at 1.5 million to 2.5 million per well. The CDR3 covers 11 residues. Per germline, CDR1 SNHLY and CDR2 FYNNEI. V lost 3 bases and J lost 11, with 10 bases in between. This clonotype was detected once. Its antigen remains unidentified.

This TCR was recovered from a human donor who had recovered from COVID-19. What was sequenced was CD4+ T cells from blood, cultured in vitro. This chain links TRBV2 with TRBJ1-1; D call uncertain. CDR3 sequence: CASSDGVEAFF. The CDR3 region has the DNA TGTGCCAGCAGTGATGGGGTGGAGGCTTTCTTT.